The rows below give T cell receptor beta chains drawn from one sample of a study of beta chain features in type 1 diabetes. The repertoire was sequenced with immunoSEQ multiplex PCR; TCRdb's copy has only in-frame clones and lacks some. The sample lists 900,000 or so clones, roughly 17% occurring once. Sequencing was performed on naive CD4+ T cells from blood. Receptors were obtained from a woman younger than 35 in good health. Each CDR3 is given with its conserved first and last residue. Each record gives: clone size, V gene, D gene, J gene, CDR3 DNA, CDR3 protein. The D gene is left open where the match is weak. Expanded clones are given a class, and other clones once, few, many or no size at all.

>-|TRBV11-3|-|TRBJ1-2
TGTGCCAGCAGCTTTTTTAAGGGAACGCATGGCTACACCTTC
CASSFFKGTHGYTF
>-|TRBV9|-|TRBJ2-7
TGTGCCAGCAGCGTAGAAGCTAGCAGCCTCTACGAGCAGTACTTC
CASSVEASSLYEQYF
>few|TRBV5-1|-|TRBJ2-2
TGCGCCAGCAGCAGCTCCGGGACAATGAACGGGGAGCTGTTTTTT
CASSSSGTMNGELFF
>few|TRBV11-2|-|TRBJ2-7
TGTGCCAGCAGCCCCCACTACGAGCAGTACTTC
CASSPHYEQYF
>-|TRBV9|TRBD2|TRBJ2-1
TGTGCCAGCAGCGTAGAAGGGACTAGCGGATTTTACTCCTACAATGAGCAGTTCTTC
CASSVEGTSGFYSYNEQFF
>-|TRBV7-9|-|TRBJ2-1
TGTGCCAGCAGCCCCCAGGGTGGGGAGCAGTTCTTC
CASSPQGGEQFF
>few|TRBV19|-|TRBJ2-7
TGTGCCAGTAGTCTCTCTAAGTCCTCCTACGAGCAGTACTTC
CASSLSKSSYEQYF
>few|TRBV20-1|-|TRBJ2-3
TGCAGTGCTGACAAGACAGATACGCAGTATTTT
CSADKTDTQYF
>-|TRBV7-6|-|TRBJ2-3
TGTGCCAGCAGCTTAGCGAGCACGGGCGATACGCAGTATTTT
CASSLASTGDTQYF
>-|TRBV7-9|-|TRBJ2-1
TGTGCCAGCAGCTTTATCGGGGGTATATTCTCCAATGAGCAGTTCTTC
CASSFIGGIFSNEQFF
>-|TRBV11-1|-|TRBJ1-2
TGTGCCAGCAGCTTAGACGAAGCTAACTATGGCTACACCTTC
CASSLDEANYGYTF